Detailed here is one T cell receptor (beta chain). This specimen comes from a study of T cell changes during pregnancy in multiple sclerosis. Clones were read by immunoSEQ multiplex PCR, and TCRdb kept only the in-frame ones, dropping some. The sample includes tens of thousands of clones, 91% of them seen just once. Trimming stripped 3 bases from V and 5 bases from J, with 14 bases between. CDR1 LNHDA and CDR2 SQIVND come from the germline V gene (reference sequence). This CDR3 has 14 amino acids. The chain carries TRBV19 and TRBJ2-7, with D perhaps TRBD1 (5 bases). The sequence was collected from a female donor with multiple sclerosis, enrolled in a pregnancy study. The input for sequencing was CD4+ T cells from peripheral blood mononuclear cells, taken before pregnancy. CDR3 sequence: CASSIAGLSDEQYF. Written as DNA, the CDR3 is TGTGCCAGTAGTATCGCAGGGTTGAGTGACGAGCAGTACTTC.